This T cell receptor (beta chain) was recorded in a study of cytomegalovirus exposure and HLA in healthy donors. General observations from the study: In a later analysis, TCR beta V- and J-gene trimming showed a link to a missense DCLRE1C variant.

Primers included in the PCR were 60 Vbeta and 13 Jbeta primers. The table came from immunoSEQ multiplex PCR; TCRdb's copy has only in-frame clones and leaves some out. The sample consists of about 160,000 clones, 70% to 90% of them appearing once. The CDR3 runs 15 residues. The V gene's germline CDR1 is SGHTA and CDR2 FQGTGA. With regard to this clone: The antigen is unknown. Compared with germline, one end of the junction differs, possibly owing to a read error.

The sample taken for sequencing was PBMCs. This clonotype originated in a woman in her twenties or thirties in good health and CMV-seropositive. The genes are TRBV7-3 and TRBJ2-2, with 9 bases fitting TRBD1. The CDR3 DNA follows: TGTTCCAGCAGTCAACCGGGACAGGGCACCGGGGAGCTGTTTTTT. Amino acid sequence: CSSSQPGQGTGELFF.